The present TCR beta chain was sequenced within a study of OX40 agonist ivuxolimab in advanced cancers. With 0 bases removed from V and 11 bases from J, the gap between germline ends came to 11 bases. The CDR3 totals 14 residues. The germline V gene encodes CDR1 MGHDK and CDR2 SYGVNS. This table comes from immunoSEQ multiplex PCR, and its TCRdb copy is limited to in-frame clones, with some not included. The table shows 65,000 to 100,000 clones, with about 85% occurring only once. The input for sequencing was CD4+ or CD8+ T cells sorted from blood, taken in a trial of the OX40 agonist ivuxolimab. The sequence was obtained from an adult with an advanced solid tumor such as melanoma, head and neck, liver or kidney cancer. The J gene is TRBJ1-6, the V gene TRBV25-1; D not resolved. CDR3 sequence (DNA): TGTGCCAGCAGTGAATATTATCCCGGAGCACCCCTCCACTTT. Translation gives CASSEYYPGAPLHF.